This T cell receptor beta chain was obtained from a study of cytomegalovirus exposure and HLA in healthy donors. Study-wide results and caveats: Overall, around 150 TCR beta chains were annotated as cytomegalovirus-associated.

Healthy donors of bone marrow made up the group. About this clone itself: The antigen is undetermined.

This PCR relied on a set of 60 Vbeta primers and 13 Jbeta primers. Clones were read by immunoSEQ multiplex PCR, and TCRdb kept only the in-frame ones, dropping some. The data hold 60,000 to 70,000 clones, with roughly 75% observed a single time. V gave up 4 bases and J gave up 2 bases; unmatched junction bases: 4. CDR3 length equals 14 residues. Germline lookup yields CDR1 WSHSY and CDR2 SAAADI. This chain uses TRBV10-2 with TRBJ1-2; 7 bases match TRBD1. This receptor was taken from a woman aged 25 to 39 in good health and CMV-seronegative. Sequencing was carried out using PBMCs. CDR3 loop: CASSAVTGNYGYTF. DNA for the CDR3: TGCGCCAGCAGTGCGGTGACAGGGAACTATGGCTACACCTTC.